Below are 22 T cell receptor beta chains sequenced from a single sample in a study of shared clonotypes between healthy human individuals. TCRdb's table, derived via immunoSEQ multiplex PCR, lists solely in-frame clones and lacks some. The table includes 1,500,000 or so clones, roughly 95% detected once. Material: naive CD4+ T cells sorted from blood. Subset described: CD45RA+ positively selected. These receptors all stem from a man aged 30 to 39 in good health.

The chain joins TRBV7-8 to TRBJ2-1; 12 bases agree with TRBD2. V shed 5 bases, J shed 4 bases, and the junction held 6 bases outside the gene matches. CDR3 length equals 16 residues. Germline values: CDR1 SGHVS, CDR2 FQNEAQ. CDR3 in amino acids: CASSPRLAGAYNEQFF. The CDR3 DNA follows: TGTGCCAGCAGCCCCCGACTAGCGGGAGCATACAATGAGCAGTTCTTC.

The V gene is TRBV5-5, the J gene TRBJ2-1, with 11 bases aligning to TRBD1. This CDR3 has 15 residues. Germline CDR1 is SGHKS and CDR2 is YYEKEE (reference sequence). Unmatched junction bases numbered 3, after V lost 3 bases and J lost 4 bases. The chain's CDR3 is CASSSGQGVYNEQFF. The CDR3 DNA sequence: TGTGCCAGCAGCTCGGGACAGGGGGTTTACAATGAGCAGTTCTTC.

This chain connects TRBV25-1 to TRBJ1-2, with no clear D. V was trimmed by 3 bases and J by 4 bases, leaving 15 bases between them. The CDR3 spans 15 residues. Germline V gives CDR1 MGHDK, CDR2 SYGVNS. Written as DNA, the CDR3 is TGTGCCAGCAGTGACGGAACCTTGCTTGGCTATGGCTACACCTTC. Protein: CASSDGTLLGYGYTF.

The chain recombines TRBV9 with TRBJ2-3; D is unresolved. There are 14 residues in the CDR3. CDR1 is SGDLS, CDR2 YYNGEE, per germline. V lost 0 bases and J lost 6, with 11 bases in between. The DNA of the CDR3 is TGTGCCAGCAGCGTAGCTGCTGTAGCTGATACGCAGTATTTT. This codes for CASSVAAVADTQYF.

The gene calls are TRBV6-5 and TRBJ2-7; D uncertain. The germline V and J ends were trimmed by 2 bases and 3 bases, with 11 bases remaining between them. The CDR3 runs 14 residues. Germline CDR1 is MNHEY and CDR2 is SVGAGI. The CDR3 spells CASSYAPGSYEQYF. The CDR3 DNA reads TGTGCCAGCAGTTACGCGCCAGGAAGCTACGAGCAGTACTTC.

This chain uses TRBV5-6 with TRBJ2-3; the D gene is possibly TRBD1 (6 bases). CDR1 and CDR2 from the germline V gene are SGHDT and YYEEEE. The CDR3 length is 15 residues. V was shortened by 5 bases and J by 13 bases, with 26 bases between the two germline ends. As DNA, the CDR3 is TGTGCCAGCAGAATCTATGGACAGACCCAATCCGCTGAGTATTTT. It translates to CASRIYGQTQSAEYF.

The chain joins TRBV27 to TRBJ2-2; D is undetermined. CDR1 and CDR2 (germline): MNHEY, SMNVEV (reference sequence). The CDR3 loop spans 15 amino acids. Trimming took off 2 bases at V and 2 bases at J, with 9 bases between the two ends. CDR3 DNA sequence: TGTGCCAGCAGTTTAGCGGAGTTTAACACCGGGGAGCTGTTTTTT. Translating gives CASSLAEFNTGELFF.

This rearrangement joins TRBV9 to TRBJ2-1; D perhaps matches TRBD1 (6 bases). Trimming cost V 0 bases and J 6 bases, with 19 bases left between them. CDR1 SGDLS and CDR2 YYNGEE come from the germline V gene. The CDR3 totals 17 residues. For the CDR3, the DNA is TGTGCCAGCAGCGTAGATGGCAGGGGAGTTTCGTTCAATGAGCAGTTCTTC. Protein sequence: CASSVDGRGVSFNEQFF.

The chain recombines TRBV5-1 with TRBJ2-3; the D is unclear. The CDR3 totals 15 residues. Per germline, CDR1 SGHRS and CDR2 YFSETQ. Trimming removed 0 bases from V and 0 bases from J, with 8 bases in between. In DNA, the CDR3 is TGCGCCAGCAGCTTGGATTATGGGAGCACAGATACGCAGTATTTT. Translation gives CASSLDYGSTDTQYF.

This chain links TRBV27 with TRBJ2-1, with TRBD2 identical over 8 bases. Germline V gene data show CDR1 as MNHEY and CDR2 as SMNVEV (reference sequence). CDR3 size: 16 residues. V trimming: 4 bases; J trimming: 13 bases; junction bases outside the gene matches: 18. The CDR3 DNA reads TGTGCCAGCAGTTCCCGAGGAGGGGCTGAGCGGGAGACCCAGTTCTTC. This translates into CASSSRGGAERETQFF.

The V and J genes are TRBV4-1 and TRBJ2-5; 13 bases are shared with TRBD2. Unmatched junction bases numbered 9, after V lost 4 bases and J lost 1 base. From germline, CDR1 is MGHRA and CDR2 YSYEKL. CDR3 length: 18 residues. The CDR3: CASSPGLAGSLGQETQYF. The CDR3 nucleotides read TGCGCCAGCAGCCCGGGACTAGCGGGATCGTTGGGCCAAGAGACCCAGTACTTC.

The CDR3 loop is CASSEASGHSYEQYF. The CDR3 nucleotides are TGTGCCAGCAGTGAGGCGAGCGGCCACTCCTACGAGCAGTACTTC. V and J are TRBV6-1 and TRBJ2-7; perhaps TRBD2 as D (5 bases). CDR1 MNHNS and CDR2 SASEGT come from the germline V gene. There are 15 residues in the CDR3. V lost 3 bases to trimming and J lost 0 bases, with 12 bases between them.

CDR3: CASSRGGADSSYEQYF. CDR3 bases: TGCGCCAGCAGCCGTGGTGGGGCAGATAGCTCCTACGAGCAGTACTTC. The genes are TRBV5-1 and TRBJ2-7; tentative D call: TRBD1 (5 bases). Germline CDR1 SGHRS, CDR2 YFSETQ. V lost 4 bases, J lost 0 bases, and 17 bases lay in between. The CDR3 has 16 residues. The full variable domain, its missing parts supplied by reference TRBV5-1 and TRBJ2-7, is KAGVTQTPRYLIKTRGQQVTLSCSPISGHRSVSWYQQTPGQGLQFLFEYFSETQRNKGNFPGRFSGRQFSNSRSEMNVSTLELGDSALYLCASSRGGADSSYEQYFGPGTRLTVT.

This chain links TRBV28 with TRBJ1-1; a possible D gene is TRBD1 (6 bases). Germline lookup yields CDR1 MDHEN and CDR2 SYDVKM. With 6 bases removed from V and 1 base from J, the gap between germline ends came to 9 bases. The CDR3 contains 13 residues. The chain's CDR3 is CASSWTANTEAFF. The CDR3, as DNA: TGTGCCAGCAGCTGGACAGCGAACACTGAAGCTTTCTTT.

The gene calls are TRBV11-2 and TRBJ2-7; D uncertain. The V end was cut by 5 bases, the J end by 3 bases, with 17 bases between. The CDR3 has 15 amino acids. The germline V gene has CDR1 SGHAT and CDR2 FQNNGV. DNA for the CDR3: TGTGCCAGCAGCACAGAAGCAAGGGTACACTACGAGCAGTACTTC. Amino acid sequence: CASSTEARVHYEQYF.

The chain carries TRBV20-1 and TRBJ2-5, with unresolved D. V was clipped by 4 bases and J by 2 bases, with 5 bases between them. From germline, CDR1 is DFQATT and CDR2 SNEGSKA (reference sequence). The CDR3 runs 11 residues. The CDR3 region is CSATEQETQYF. Here the CDR3 DNA reads TGCAGTGCTACAGAGCAAGAGACCCAGTACTTC.

The V call is TRBV28, the J call TRBJ2-5; TRBD1 matches 7 bases. The V segment lost 5 bases and the J segment 5 bases; nucleotides outside the gene matches: 8. Per germline, CDR1 MDHEN and CDR2 SYDVKM. The CDR3 covers 14 residues. The CDR3 sequence is CASSPGGRGETQYF. The CDR3 DNA sequence: TGTGCCAGCAGTCCAGGGGGAAGGGGGGAGACCCAGTACTTC.

The chain combines TRBV28 with TRBJ2-3; either TRBD1 or TRBD2 may fit D (5 bases each). CDR1 and CDR2 (germline): MDHEN, SYDVKM. There are 15 residues in the CDR3. The V end was cut by 2 bases, the J end by 1 base, with 10 bases between. CDR3 in amino acids: CASSLGDLGTDTQYF. The CDR3 DNA follows: TGTGCCAGCAGTTTAGGGGACCTAGGCACAGATACGCAGTATTTT.

This clone was counted a single time. Other DNA sequences in the sample encode the same CDR3. Written as DNA, the CDR3 is TGCGCCAGCAGCTTGGCCGGCCGGCAAGAGACCCAGTACTTC. Encoded protein: CASSLAGRQETQYF. The chain is built from TRBV5-1 and TRBJ2-5; D unclear. CDR1 is SGHRS, CDR2 YFSETQ, per germline. Trimming shortened V by 0 bases and J by 2 bases, and 8 bases separated the two germline ends. This CDR3 has 14 residues.

The chain combines TRBV5-1 with TRBJ2-2, with D perhaps being TRBD1 or TRBD2 (6 bases each). The CDR3 covers 16 residues. Germline lookup yields CDR1 SGHRS and CDR2 YFSETQ. Trimming took off 0 bases at V and 7 bases at J, with 16 bases between the two ends. CDR3 sequence: CASSLGRGRRDGELFF. The CDR3 DNA is TGCGCCAGCAGCTTGGGTCGGGGGCGCAGGGACGGGGAGCTGTTTTTT. Filled out from reference TRBV5-1 and TRBJ2-2, the complete variable domain reads KAGVTQTPRYLIKTRGQQVTLSCSPISGHRSVSWYQQTPGQGLQFLFEYFSETQRNKGNFPGRFSGRQFSNSRSEMNVSTLELGDSALYLCASSLGRGRRDGELFFGEGSRLTVL.

J is TRBJ2-7 and V is TRBV5-1; 13 bases map to TRBD2. This CDR3 spans 14 amino acids. The V and J ends lost 4 bases and 5 bases, in that order; junction bases with no gene match: 3. The germline gives CDR1 SGHRS, CDR2 YFSETQ. The CDR3 region has the DNA TGCGCCAGCAGCCCTGGACTAGCGGGAGACGAGCAGTACTTC. Protein: CASSPGLAGDEQYF.

This sequence joins TRBV5-4 and TRBJ2-2; the match to TRBD1 covers 9 bases. Per the germline V gene, CDR1 is SGHNT and CDR2 is YYREEE (reference sequence). Trimming at V came to 0 bases and at J to 8 bases, leaving 5 bases not matched to a gene. CDR3 size: 15 residues. CDR3 loop: CASSLVGQGMGELFF. The DNA of the CDR3 is TGTGCCAGCAGCTTGGTAGGACAGGGGATGGGGGAGCTGTTTTTT.